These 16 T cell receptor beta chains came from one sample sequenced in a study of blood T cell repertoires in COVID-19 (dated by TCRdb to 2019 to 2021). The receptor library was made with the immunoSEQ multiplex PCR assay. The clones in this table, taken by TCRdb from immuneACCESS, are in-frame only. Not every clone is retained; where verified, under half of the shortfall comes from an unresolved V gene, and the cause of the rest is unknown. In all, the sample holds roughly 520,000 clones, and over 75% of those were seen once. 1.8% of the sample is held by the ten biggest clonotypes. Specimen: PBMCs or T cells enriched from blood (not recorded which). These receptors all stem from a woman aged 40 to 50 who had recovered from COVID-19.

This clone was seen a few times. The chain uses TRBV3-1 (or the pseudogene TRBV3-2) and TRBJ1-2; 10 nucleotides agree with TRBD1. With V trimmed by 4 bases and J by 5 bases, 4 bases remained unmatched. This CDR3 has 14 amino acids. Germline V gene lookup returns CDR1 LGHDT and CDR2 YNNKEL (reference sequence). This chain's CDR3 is CASSRGQGGYGYTF. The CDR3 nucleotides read TGTGCCAGCAGCCGCGGACAGGGGGGTTATGGCTACACCTTC.

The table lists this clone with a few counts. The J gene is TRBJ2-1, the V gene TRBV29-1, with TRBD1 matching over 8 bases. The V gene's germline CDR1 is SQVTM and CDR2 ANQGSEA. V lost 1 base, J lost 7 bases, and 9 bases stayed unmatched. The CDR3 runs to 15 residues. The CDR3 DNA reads TGCAGCGTTGAAGCTCGGACAGGGAGGATGAATGAGCAGTTCTTC. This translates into CSVEARTGRMNEQFF.

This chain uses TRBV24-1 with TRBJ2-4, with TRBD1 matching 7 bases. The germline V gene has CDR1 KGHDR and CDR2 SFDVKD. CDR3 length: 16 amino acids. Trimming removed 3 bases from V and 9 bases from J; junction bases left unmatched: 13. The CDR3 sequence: CATSDNTQGTRGIQYF. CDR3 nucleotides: TGTGCCACCAGTGATAATACACAGGGGACACGGGGCATTCAGTACTTC.

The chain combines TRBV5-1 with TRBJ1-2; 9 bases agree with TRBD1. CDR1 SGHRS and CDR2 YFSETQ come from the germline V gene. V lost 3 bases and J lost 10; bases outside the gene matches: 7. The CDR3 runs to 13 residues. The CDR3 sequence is CASSSGQGYNYTF. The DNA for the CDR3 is TGCGCCAGCAGCTCAGGACAGGGGTATAACTACACCTTC.

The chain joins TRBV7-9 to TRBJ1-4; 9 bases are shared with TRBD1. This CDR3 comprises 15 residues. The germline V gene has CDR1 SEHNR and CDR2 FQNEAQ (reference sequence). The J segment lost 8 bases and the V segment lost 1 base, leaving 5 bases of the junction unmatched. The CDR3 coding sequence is TGTGCCAGCAGCTTAGGGGGACAGGGCGGGGAAAAACTGTTTTTT. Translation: CASSLGGQGGEKLFF.

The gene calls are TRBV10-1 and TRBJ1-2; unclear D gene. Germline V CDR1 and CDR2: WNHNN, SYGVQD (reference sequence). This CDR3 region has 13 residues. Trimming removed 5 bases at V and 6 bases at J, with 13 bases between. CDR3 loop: CASSRDATDGYTF. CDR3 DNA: TGCGCCAGCAGTCGAGACGCCACAGATGGCTACACCTTC.

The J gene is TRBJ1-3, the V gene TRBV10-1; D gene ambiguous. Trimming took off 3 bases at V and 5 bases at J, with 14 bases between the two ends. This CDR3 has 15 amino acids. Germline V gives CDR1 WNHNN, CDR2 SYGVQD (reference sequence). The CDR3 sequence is CASSETETGRNTIYF. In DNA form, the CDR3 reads TGCGCCAGCAGTGAAACCGAGACTGGTCGAAACACCATATATTTT.

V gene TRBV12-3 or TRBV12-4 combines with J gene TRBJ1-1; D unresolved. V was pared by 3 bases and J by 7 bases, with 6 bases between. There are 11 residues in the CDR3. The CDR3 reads CASSFAVEAFF. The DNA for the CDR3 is TGTGCCAGCAGTTTTGCAGTTGAAGCTTTCTTT.

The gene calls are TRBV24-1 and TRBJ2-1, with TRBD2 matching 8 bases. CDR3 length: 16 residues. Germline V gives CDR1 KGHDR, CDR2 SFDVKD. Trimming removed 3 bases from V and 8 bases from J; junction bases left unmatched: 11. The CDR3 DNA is TGTGCCACCAGTGATCCCCGGCCGGGAGGGCCAGATGAGCAGTTCTTC. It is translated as CATSDPRPGGPDEQFF.

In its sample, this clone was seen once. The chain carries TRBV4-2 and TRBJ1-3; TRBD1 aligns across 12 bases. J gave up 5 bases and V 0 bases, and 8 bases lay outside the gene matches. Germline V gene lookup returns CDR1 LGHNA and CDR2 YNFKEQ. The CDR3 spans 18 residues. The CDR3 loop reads CASSQEGQGAFRRNTIYF. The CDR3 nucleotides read TGTGCCAGCAGCCAAGAGGGACAGGGGGCTTTCCGTAGAAACACCATATATTTT.

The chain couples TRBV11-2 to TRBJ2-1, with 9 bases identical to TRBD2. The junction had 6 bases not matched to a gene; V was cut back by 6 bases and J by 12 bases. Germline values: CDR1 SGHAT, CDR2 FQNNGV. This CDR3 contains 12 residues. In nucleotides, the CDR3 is TGTGCCAGCAGGAGCGGGAGGTCGGGGCAGTTCTTC. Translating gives CASRSGRSGQFF.

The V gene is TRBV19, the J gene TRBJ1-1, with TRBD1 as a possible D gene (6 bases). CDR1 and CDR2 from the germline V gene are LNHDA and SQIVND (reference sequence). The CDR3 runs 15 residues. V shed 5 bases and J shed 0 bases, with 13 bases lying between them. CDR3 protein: CASSHGDTMNTEAFF. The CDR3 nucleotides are TGTGCCAGTAGTCACGGGGACACCATGAACACTGAAGCTTTCTTT. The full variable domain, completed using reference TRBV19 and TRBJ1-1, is DGGITQSPKYLFRKEGQNVTLSCEQNLNHDAMYWYRQDPGQGLRLIYYSQIVNDFQKGDIAEGYSVSREKKESFPLTVTSAQKNPTAFYLCASSHGDTMNTEAFFGQGTRLTVV.

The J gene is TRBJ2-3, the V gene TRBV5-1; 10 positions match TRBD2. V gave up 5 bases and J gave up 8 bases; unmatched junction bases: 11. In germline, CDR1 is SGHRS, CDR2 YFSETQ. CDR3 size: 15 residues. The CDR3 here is CASSSRGLAAGTQYF. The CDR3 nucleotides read TGCGCCAGCAGTTCCCGTGGACTAGCGGCAGGTACGCAGTATTTT.

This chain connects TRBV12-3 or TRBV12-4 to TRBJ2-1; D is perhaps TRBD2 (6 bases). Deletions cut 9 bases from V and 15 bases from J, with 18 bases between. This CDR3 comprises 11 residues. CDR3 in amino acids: CASAPGVVLFF. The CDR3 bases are TGTGCCAGTGCGCCGGGGGTCGTTCTGTTCTTC.

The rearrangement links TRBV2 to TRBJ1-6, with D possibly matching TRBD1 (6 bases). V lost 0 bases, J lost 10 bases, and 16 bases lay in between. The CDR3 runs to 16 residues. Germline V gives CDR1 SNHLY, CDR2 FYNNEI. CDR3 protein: CASSEARGGLGSPLHF. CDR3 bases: TGTGCCAGCAGTGAAGCTCGGGGGGGGCTTGGGTCACCCCTCCACTTT. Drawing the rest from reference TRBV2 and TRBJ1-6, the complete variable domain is EPEVTQTPSHQVTQMGQEVILRCVPISNHLYFYWYRQILGQKVEFLVSFYNNEISEKSEIFDDQFSVERPDGSNFTLKIRSTKLEDSAMYFCASSEARGGLGSPLHFGNGTRLTVT.

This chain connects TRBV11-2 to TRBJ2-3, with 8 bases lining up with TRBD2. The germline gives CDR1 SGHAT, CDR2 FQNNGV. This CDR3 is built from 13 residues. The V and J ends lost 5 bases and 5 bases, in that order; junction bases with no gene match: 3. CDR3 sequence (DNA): TGTGCCAGCAGCACCCGGGGGGGAGATACGCAGTATTTT. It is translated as CASSTRGGDTQYF.